The clone carrying this T cell receptor beta chain appeared once. The antigen is not known. The sample belongs to a study of cytomegalovirus exposure and HLA in healthy donors. Study-wide findings and caveats: The classifier reportedly diagnosed cytomegalovirus status with high sensitivity and specificity. The study labeled more than 150 TCR beta chains cytomegalovirus-associated. Subsequent analysis of the 100 to 150 validation repertoires found a tendency for first-cohort TCR clusters to co-occur.

V was clipped by 10 bases and J by 3 bases, with 18 bases between them. The CDR3 is 14 amino acids. CDR1 is ENHRY and CDR2 is SYGVKD in the germline V gene. Sequenced by immunoSEQ multiplex PCR; TCRdb stores in-frame clones only, minus some. Counted here are some 64,000 clones, about 95% occurring once; the ten biggest clones make up 1% to 1.5%. The donors were part of the roughly 130-subject validation cohort, which stood apart from the roughly 670-subject first cohort. This TCR was sampled from a woman aged 18 to 35 in good health and CMV-seronegative. The chain combines TRBV10-3 with TRBJ1-2, with D perhaps matching TRBD1 (6 bases). The sequenced sample consisted of PBMCs. The CDR3 loop is CATPGGGGDYGYTF. The CDR3, as DNA: TGTGCCACCCCGGGCGGGGGCGGTGACTATGGCTACACCTTC.